Below are 9 T cell receptor beta chains sequenced from a single sample in a study of shared clonotypes between healthy human individuals. Method: immunoSEQ multiplex PCR; TCRdb's copy keeps in-frame clones and lacks some. The data contain a few million clones, almost 96% of them singletons. Material for sequencing was naive CD4+ T cells sorted from blood. Subset in this sample: CD45RA+ positively selected. The receptor source for this set is a young man in good health.

This sequence joins TRBV5-4 and TRBJ2-4; 9 nucleotides line up with TRBD1. Trimming removed 3 bases from V and 8 bases from J; junction bases left unmatched: 6. Germline V gives CDR1 SGHNT, CDR2 YYREEE (reference sequence). The CDR3 consists of 14 residues. CDR3 nucleotide sequence: TGTGCCAGCAGCTCGACAGGGGGAGTGGACATTCAGTACTTC. Its protein product is CASSSTGGVDIQYF.

The chain employs TRBV19 and TRBJ2-2, with 10 bases that match TRBD1. Germline assignment: CDR1 LNHDA and CDR2 SQIVND (reference sequence). Trimming took 2 bases from V and 5 from J; bases not matched to a gene: 5. This CDR3 region has 16 residues. CDR3 bases: TGTGCCAGTAGTATATTGGACAGGGGGTTTACCGGGGAGCTGTTTTTT. It is translated as CASSILDRGFTGELFF.

The J gene is TRBJ2-7, the V gene TRBV6-1; 10 nucleotides agree with TRBD2. Trimming removed 5 bases from V and 1 base from J; junction bases left unmatched: 2. CDR1 is MNHNS, CDR2 SASEGT, per germline. The CDR3 loop spans 14 amino acids. DNA for the CDR3: TGTGCCAGCAGTCAACTAGCGGGGTCCTACGAGCAGTACTTC. This translates into CASSQLAGSYEQYF.

V gene TRBV10-3 combines with J gene TRBJ2-1; 12 positions match TRBD2. The CDR3 loop spans 15 amino acids. J lost 0 bases, V lost 10 bases, and 4 bases had no gene match. CDR1 and CDR2 from the germline V gene are ENHRY and SYGVKD. The CDR3 nucleotides read TGTGCCACCGTGACTAGCGGGGGCTCCTACAATGAGCAGTTCTTC. This codes for CATVTSGGSYNEQFF.

The chain employs TRBV10-3 and TRBJ2-2; 9 positions match TRBD1. J lost 6 bases, V lost 3 bases, and 8 bases had no gene match. Germline loops: CDR1 ENHRY, CDR2 SYGVKD. The CDR3 consists of 16 residues. The CDR3 DNA sequence: TGTGCCATCAGTGACCACCACAGGGGGCCTGCCGGGGAGCTGTTTTTT. Protein: CAISDHHRGPAGELFF.

Only one count was recorded for this clone. Here the CDR3 DNA reads TGTGCCAGCAGCTTAGAGGCAGGGGACTTAGCTGGGGCCAACGTCCTGACTTTC. Translating it yields CASSLEAGDLAGANVLTF. V gene TRBV7-2 combines with J gene TRBJ2-6; D is perhaps TRBD1 or TRBD2 (6 bases each). Trimming took off 1 base at V and 2 bases at J, with 15 bases between the two ends. Germline values: CDR1 SGHTA, CDR2 FQGNSA. The CDR3 consists of 18 residues.

The J gene is TRBJ2-7, the V gene TRBV6-5; D unresolved. Trimming removed 8 bases from V and 12 bases from J, with 20 bases in between. The CDR3 covers 12 residues. The germline V gene encodes CDR1 MNHEY and CDR2 SVGAGI. The CDR3 here is CASGPSRSLGYF. The CDR3, as DNA: TGTGCCAGCGGTCCTAGTAGGAGTCTGGGGTACTTC.

With regard to this clone: Other DNA variants within this sample encode the same CDR3. CDR3: CASSLGQGAETQYF. In DNA, the CDR3 is TGTGCCAGCAGCCTGGGACAGGGGGCAGAGACCCAGTACTTC. V gene TRBV5-4 combines with J gene TRBJ2-5; 12 bases are shared with TRBD1. The junction had 2 bases not matched to a gene; V was cut back by 4 bases and J by 4 bases. CDR3 length equals 14 residues. Looked up from germline, CDR1 is SGHNT and CDR2 is YYREEE (reference sequence). Drawing the rest from reference TRBV5-4 and TRBJ2-5, the complete variable domain is ETGVTQSPTHLIKTRGQQVTLRCSSQSGHNTVSWYQQALGQGPQFIFQYYREEENGRGNFPPRFSGLQFPNYSSELNVNALELDDSALYLCASSLGQGAETQYFGPGTRLLVL.

V usage is TRBV15 and J usage is TRBJ1-2; tentative D call: TRBD1 (5 bases). The CDR3 sequence is 14 residues long. Germline V gives CDR1 LNHNV, CDR2 YYDKDF (reference sequence). The V gene lost 5 bases and the J gene lost 3 bases, with 13 bases spanning the gap. CDR3 bases: TGTGCCACCAGCCCTTTGGGGGATTACTATGGCTACACCTTC. It yields the protein CATSPLGDYYGYTF.